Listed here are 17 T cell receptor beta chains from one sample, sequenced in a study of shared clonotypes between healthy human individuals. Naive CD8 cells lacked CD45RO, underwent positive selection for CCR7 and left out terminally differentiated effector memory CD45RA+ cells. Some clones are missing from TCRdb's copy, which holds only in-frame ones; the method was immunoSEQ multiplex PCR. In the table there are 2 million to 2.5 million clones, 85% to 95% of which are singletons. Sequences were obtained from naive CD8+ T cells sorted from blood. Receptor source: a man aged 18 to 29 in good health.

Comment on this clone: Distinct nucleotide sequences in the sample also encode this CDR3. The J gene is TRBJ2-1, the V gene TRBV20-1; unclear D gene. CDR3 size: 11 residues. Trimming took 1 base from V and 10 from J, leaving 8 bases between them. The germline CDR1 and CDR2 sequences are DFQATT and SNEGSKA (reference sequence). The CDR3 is CSARAPGEQFF. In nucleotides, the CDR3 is TGCAGTGCTAGAGCCCCGGGCGAGCAGTTCTTC.

This chain's CDR3 is CASSPQGGHGDTQYF. DNA of the CDR3: TGTGCCAGCAGCCCACAAGGGGGTCACGGGGATACGCAGTATTTT. V gene TRBV13 combines with J gene TRBJ2-3; D perhaps matches TRBD1 (6 bases). The CDR3 runs 15 residues. The V and J ends lost 5 bases and 6 bases respectively, with 18 bases between them. Germline loops: CDR1 PRHDT, CDR2 FYEKMQ (reference sequence).

CDR3 loop: CASSQELPQNNEQFF. The CDR3 DNA sequence: TGCGCCAGCAGCCAAGAACTTCCCCAGAACAATGAGCAGTTCTTC. V gene TRBV4-1 combines with J gene TRBJ2-1; D is unclear. From germline, CDR1 is MGHRA and CDR2 YSYEKL. The CDR3 runs 15 residues. Deletions cut 0 bases from V and 5 bases from J, with 11 bases between.

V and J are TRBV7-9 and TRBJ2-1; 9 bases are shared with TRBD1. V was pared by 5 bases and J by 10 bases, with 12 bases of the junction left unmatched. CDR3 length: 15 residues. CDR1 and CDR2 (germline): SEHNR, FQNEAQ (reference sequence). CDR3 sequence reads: CASSPPQGAGSEQFF. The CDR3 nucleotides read TGTGCCAGCAGCCCTCCACAGGGGGCCGGTTCCGAGCAGTTCTTC.

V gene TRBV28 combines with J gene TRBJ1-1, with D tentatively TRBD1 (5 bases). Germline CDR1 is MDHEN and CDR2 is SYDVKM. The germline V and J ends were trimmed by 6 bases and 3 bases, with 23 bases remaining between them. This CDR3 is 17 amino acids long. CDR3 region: CASSNPGEGRVYTEAFF. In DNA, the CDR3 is TGTGCCAGCAGCAATCCCGGAGAGGGCAGGGTTTACACTGAAGCTTTCTTT.

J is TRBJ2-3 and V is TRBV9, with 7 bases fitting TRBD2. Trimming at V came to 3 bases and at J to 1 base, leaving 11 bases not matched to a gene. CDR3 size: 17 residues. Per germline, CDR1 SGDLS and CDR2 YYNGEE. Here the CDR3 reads CASSALAGVGGTDTQYF. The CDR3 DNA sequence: TGTGCCAGCAGCGCTCTGGCGGGGGTAGGGGGCACAGATACGCAGTATTTT.

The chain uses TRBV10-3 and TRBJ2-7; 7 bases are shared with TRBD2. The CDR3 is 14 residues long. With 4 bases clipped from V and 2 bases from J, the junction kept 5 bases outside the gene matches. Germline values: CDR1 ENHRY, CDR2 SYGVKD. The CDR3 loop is CAISGGGAPYEQYF. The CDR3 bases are TGTGCCATCAGTGGGGGAGGGGCCCCCTACGAGCAGTACTTC.

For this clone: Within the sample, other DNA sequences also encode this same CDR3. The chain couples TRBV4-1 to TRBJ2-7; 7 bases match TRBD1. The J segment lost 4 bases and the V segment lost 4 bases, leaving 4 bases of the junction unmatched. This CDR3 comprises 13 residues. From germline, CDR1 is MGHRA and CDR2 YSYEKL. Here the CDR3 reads CASSRGGGYEQYF. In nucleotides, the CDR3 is TGCGCCAGCAGCCGAGGGGGCGGGTACGAGCAGTACTTC.

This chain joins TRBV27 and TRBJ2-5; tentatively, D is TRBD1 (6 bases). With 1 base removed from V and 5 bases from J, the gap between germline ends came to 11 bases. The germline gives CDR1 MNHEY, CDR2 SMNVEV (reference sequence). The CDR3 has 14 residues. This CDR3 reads CASSLFGGSETQYF. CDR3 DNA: TGTGCCAGCAGTTTATTTGGGGGCTCGGAGACCCAGTACTTC.

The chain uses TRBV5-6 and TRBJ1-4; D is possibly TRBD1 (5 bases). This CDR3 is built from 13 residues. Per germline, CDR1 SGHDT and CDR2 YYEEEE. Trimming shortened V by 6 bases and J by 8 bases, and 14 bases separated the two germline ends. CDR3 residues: CASTWGPDEKLFF. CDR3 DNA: TGTGCCAGCACCTGGGGCCCGGACGAAAAACTGTTTTTT.

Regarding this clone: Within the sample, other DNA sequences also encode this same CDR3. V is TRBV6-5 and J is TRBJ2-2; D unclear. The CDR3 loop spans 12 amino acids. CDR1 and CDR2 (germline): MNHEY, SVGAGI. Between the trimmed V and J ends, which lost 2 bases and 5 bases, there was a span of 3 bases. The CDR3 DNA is TGTGCCAGCAGTTACGGAACCGGGGAGCTGTTTTTT. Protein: CASSYGTGELFF.

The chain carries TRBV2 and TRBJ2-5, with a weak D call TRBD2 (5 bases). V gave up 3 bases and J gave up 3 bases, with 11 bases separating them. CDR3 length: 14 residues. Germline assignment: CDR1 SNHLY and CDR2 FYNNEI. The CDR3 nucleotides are TGTGCCAGCAGTGATTTGAGCGGTGAAGAGACCCAGTACTTC. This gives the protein CASSDLSGEETQYF.

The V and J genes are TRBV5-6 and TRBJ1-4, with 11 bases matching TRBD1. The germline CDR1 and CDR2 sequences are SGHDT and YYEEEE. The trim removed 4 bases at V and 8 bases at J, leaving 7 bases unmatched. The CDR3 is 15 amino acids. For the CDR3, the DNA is TGTGCCAGCAGCCTGGACAGGGGGCGGTGGGAAAAACTGTTTTTT. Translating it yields CASSLDRGRWEKLFF.

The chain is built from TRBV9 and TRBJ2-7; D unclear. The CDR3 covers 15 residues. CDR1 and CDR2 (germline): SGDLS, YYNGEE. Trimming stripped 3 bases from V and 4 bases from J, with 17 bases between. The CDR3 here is CASSETPGLEYEQYF. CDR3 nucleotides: TGTGCCAGCAGCGAGACCCCCGGCCTTGAGTACGAGCAGTACTTC.

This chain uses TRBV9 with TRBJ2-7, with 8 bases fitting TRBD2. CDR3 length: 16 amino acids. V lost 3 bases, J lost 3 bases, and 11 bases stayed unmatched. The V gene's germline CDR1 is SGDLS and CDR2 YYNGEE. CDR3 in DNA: TGTGCCAGCAGCGCCACCGGGACTAGGGCCGACTACGAGCAGTACTTC. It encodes CASSATGTRADYEQYF.

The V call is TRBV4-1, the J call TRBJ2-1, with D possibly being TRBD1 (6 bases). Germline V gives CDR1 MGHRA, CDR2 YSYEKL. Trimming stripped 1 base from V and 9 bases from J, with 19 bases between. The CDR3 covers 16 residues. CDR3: CASSQGPGTITSEQFF. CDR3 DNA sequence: TGCGCCAGCAGCCAAGGTCCGGGGACAATTACCAGTGAGCAGTTCTTC.

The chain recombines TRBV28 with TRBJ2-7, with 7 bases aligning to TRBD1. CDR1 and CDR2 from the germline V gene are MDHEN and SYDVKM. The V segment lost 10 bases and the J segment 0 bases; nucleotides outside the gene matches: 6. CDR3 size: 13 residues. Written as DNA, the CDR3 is TGTGCCACGGGAAGGGACAGCTCCTACGAGCAGTACTTC. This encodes CATGRDSSYEQYF.